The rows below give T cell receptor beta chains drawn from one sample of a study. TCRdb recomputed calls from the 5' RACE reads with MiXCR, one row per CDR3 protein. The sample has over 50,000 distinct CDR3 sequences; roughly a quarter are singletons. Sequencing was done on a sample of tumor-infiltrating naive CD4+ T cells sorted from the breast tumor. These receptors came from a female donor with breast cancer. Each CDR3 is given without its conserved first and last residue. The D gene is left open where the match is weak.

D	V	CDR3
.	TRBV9	ASSVGGTGNTIY
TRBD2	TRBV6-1	ASSEAAGGWKTQY
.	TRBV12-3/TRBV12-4	ASSTGTKTYEQY
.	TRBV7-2	ASSLNPLGGGLAKNIQY
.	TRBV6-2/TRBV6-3	ASSSQFQETQY
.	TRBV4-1	ASSQERPPYEQY
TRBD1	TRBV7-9	ASSFGTGREKLF
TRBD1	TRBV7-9	AGTGRTSYEQY
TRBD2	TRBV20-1	SATSGSDKNIQY
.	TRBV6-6	ASSLGSPVKETQY
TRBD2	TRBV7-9	ASSSPGEGNIQY
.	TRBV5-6	ASSKTSDRYT
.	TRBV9	ASSEGHINQPQH
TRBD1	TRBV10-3	AISQQGMGYGYT
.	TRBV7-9	ASSAPGDVQF
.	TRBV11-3	ASSCRSDGYT
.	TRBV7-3	ASSSTGTDTQY
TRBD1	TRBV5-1	ASSLAEGGGNIQY
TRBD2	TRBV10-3	AISPWGGSSYNEQF
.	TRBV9	ASSPGPRADSTEAF
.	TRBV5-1	ASSSGRDQETQY
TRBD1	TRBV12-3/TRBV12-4	ASRSSPGTGRYEQY
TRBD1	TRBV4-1	ASSHLRGQFYGYT
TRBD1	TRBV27	ASRRQGNYGYT
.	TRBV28	ASSKGGGLQETQY
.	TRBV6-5	ASSYGVTNHGYT
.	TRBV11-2	ASSLLASSTDTQY
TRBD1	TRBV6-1	ASMSGAGGNTEAF
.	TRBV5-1	ASSLVVQGRLNTEAF
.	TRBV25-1	ASSPGNKQPQH
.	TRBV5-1	ASSLELGDTQY
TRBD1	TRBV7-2	ASSLRGTGVGYEQY
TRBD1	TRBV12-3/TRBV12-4	ASSLGQGARH
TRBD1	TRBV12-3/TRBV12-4	ASSFPGQGTYEQY
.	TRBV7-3	ASSSGLGEQY
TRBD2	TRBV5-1	ARGLAGGPSYNEQF
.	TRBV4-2	ASSQGLNTRDTQY
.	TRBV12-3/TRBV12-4	ASSLGGNRDSETQY
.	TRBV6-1	ASSEALLRITEAF
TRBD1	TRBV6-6	ASSWTGGKDTEAF
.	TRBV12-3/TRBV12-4	ASSRTTRSEQY
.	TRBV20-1	SAMQGSNRDTQY
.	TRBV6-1	PSSGTEPFVYGDT
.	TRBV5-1	ASSLVGRNEQF
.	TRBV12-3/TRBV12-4	ASSLKRNYGYT
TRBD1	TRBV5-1	ASSFGQGMEAF
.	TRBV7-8	ASSPSGARSEKLF
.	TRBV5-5	ASSLMETQY
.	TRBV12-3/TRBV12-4	ASSSSRNEAF
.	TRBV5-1	ASSGTGSSYEQY
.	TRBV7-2	ASSLGWATNEKLF
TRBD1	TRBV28	ATGQGNTGELF
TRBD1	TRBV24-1	ATSPRQGANYGYT
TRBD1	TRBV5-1	ASSLRTGAEGYT
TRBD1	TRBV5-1	ASSLDGQGAFSSN
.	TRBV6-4	ASSDSSRNTEAF
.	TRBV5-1	ASSPDGDQPQH
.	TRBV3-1	ASSRTNRLVAVGYT
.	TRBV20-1	SALGPGTEAF